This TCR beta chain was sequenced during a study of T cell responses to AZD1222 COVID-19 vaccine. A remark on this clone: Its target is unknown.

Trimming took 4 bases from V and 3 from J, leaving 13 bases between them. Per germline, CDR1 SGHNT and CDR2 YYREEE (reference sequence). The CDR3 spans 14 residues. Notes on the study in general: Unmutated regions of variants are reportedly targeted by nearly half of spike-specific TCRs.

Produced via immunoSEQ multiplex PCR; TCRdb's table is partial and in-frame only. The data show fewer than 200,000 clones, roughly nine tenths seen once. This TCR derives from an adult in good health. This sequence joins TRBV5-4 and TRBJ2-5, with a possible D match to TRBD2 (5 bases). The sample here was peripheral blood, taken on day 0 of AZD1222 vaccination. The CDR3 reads CASSVVASKETQYF. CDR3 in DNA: TGTGCCAGCAGCGTCGTAGCGTCTAAAGAGACCCAGTACTTC.